A selection of T cell receptor beta chains follows, all from one sample in a study of memory CD4+ T cells and cytomegalovirus serostatus. Here immunoSEQ multiplex PCR was the method, and the copy in TCRdb shows in-frame clones only, minus some. The table lists roughly 50,000 clones, 82% of them singletons. The specimen sequenced was memory CD4+ T cells from blood. These receptors all stem from an adult in good health and CMV-seronegative. Some clones in this sample may be carry-over from other donors' samples. Both conserved end residues are trimmed from each CDR3.

v_call: TRBV9
j_call: TRBJ2-7
cdr3_aa: ASSPGSFYEQY

v_call: TRBV6-5
j_call: TRBJ2-7
cdr3_aa: ASSYSGHLSYEQY

v_call: TRBV28
j_call: TRBJ2-6
cdr3_aa: ASSSLSGANVLT

v_call: TRBV5-1
j_call: TRBJ1-4
cdr3_aa: ASSSGTTNEKLF

v_call: TRBV7-2
j_call: TRBJ2-7
cdr3_aa: ASSSTGLVGEQY

v_call: TRBV9
j_call: TRBJ1-4
cdr3_aa: ASSARQGPNEKLF

v_call: TRBV5-4
j_call: TRBJ2-3
cdr3_aa: ASSLSSGSTDTQY

v_call: TRBV10-3
j_call: TRBJ1-2
cdr3_aa: AIRGQGKGYT

v_call: TRBV28
j_call: TRBJ2-3
cdr3_aa: ASSPEAHRSRTDTQY

v_call: TRBV7-2
j_call: TRBJ2-4
cdr3_aa: ASSVSGRRSKNIQY

v_call: TRBV6-6
j_call: TRBJ2-3
cdr3_aa: ASRTGTLFTDTQY

v_call: TRBV2
j_call: TRBJ1-3
cdr3_aa: ASSHEEGYSGNTIY

v_call: TRBV11-2
j_call: TRBJ1-1
cdr3_aa: ASSLFGGVGDTEAF

v_call: TRBV9
j_call: TRBJ2-5
cdr3_aa: ASSVDVAGEVETQY

v_call: TRBV7-3
j_call: TRBJ2-1
cdr3_aa: ASSLSQDNEQF

v_call: TRBV2
j_call: TRBJ1-5
cdr3_aa: ASSERQGGNQPQH

v_call: TRBV30
j_call: TRBJ2-5
cdr3_aa: AWSSGAGVGETQY

v_call: TRBV2
j_call: TRBJ1-2
cdr3_aa: ASSEEHYYGYT

v_call: TRBV4-2
j_call: TRBJ2-3
cdr3_aa: ASSQEPAGSTDTQY

v_call: TRBV2
j_call: TRBJ1-3
cdr3_aa: ASKPQSVSGNTIY

v_call: TRBV2
j_call: TRBJ2-5
cdr3_aa: ASSELETQY

v_call: TRBV29-1
j_call: TRBJ1-2
cdr3_aa: SVEGTAHDYGYT

v_call: TRBV6-1
j_call: TRBJ2-7
cdr3_aa: ASSERGDRNYEQY